The 20 T cell receptor beta chains below were found in one sample sequenced in a study of pediatric ulcerative colitis. Produced via immunoSEQ multiplex PCR; TCRdb's table is partial and in-frame only. Found here are some 10,000 clones, roughly 82% of them singletons; the top ten hold about 3.7%. The rectum was sampled with one to two pinch biopsies at colonoscopy. What was sequenced was gut tissue. The receptors shown here come from a girl between 5 and 17 years old who was a control in a study of pediatric ulcerative colitis.

The chain is built from TRBV6-5 and TRBJ2-5; 7 bases agree with TRBD2. The germline V gene encodes CDR1 MNHEY and CDR2 SVGAGI. The CDR3 has 15 amino acids. Germline trimming cut 0 bases from V and 2 bases from J; bases unmatched to any gene: 3. The CDR3 spells CASSYSAGAQETQYF. DNA for the CDR3: TGTGCCAGCAGTTACTCGGCGGGAGCTCAAGAGACCCAGTACTTC.

As concerns this clone: This same CDR3 is encoded by further DNA sequences in the sample. The chain uses TRBV9 and TRBJ1-5; 7 positions agree with TRBD1. Germline values: CDR1 SGDLS, CDR2 YYNGEE. This CDR3 has 15 residues. V lost 0 bases, J lost 7 bases, and 7 bases stayed unmatched. CDR3 residues: CASSVGGQGGQPQHF. In DNA form, the CDR3 reads TGTGCCAGCAGCGTAGGGGGGCAGGGGGGGCAGCCCCAGCATTTT. Combining the CDR3 with reference TRBV9 and TRBJ1-5 gives the whole variable domain DSGVTQTPKHLITATGQRVTLRCSPRSGDLSVYWYQQSLDQGLQFLIQYYNGEERAKGNILERFSAQQFPDLHSELNLSSLELGDSALYFCASSVGGQGGQPQHFGDGTRLSIL.

This rearrangement joins TRBV25-1 to TRBJ2-7; 10 positions agree with TRBD2. The length of the CDR3 is 12 residues. Germline V gene data show CDR1 as MGHDK and CDR2 as SYGVNS. Germline trimming cut 6 bases from V and 8 bases from J; bases unmatched to any gene: 4. CDR3 region: CASSPSGRKQYF. CDR3 DNA sequence: TGTGCCAGCAGCCCTAGCGGGAGAAAGCAGTACTTC.

By frequency in the sample, this clone is medium-sized. The sample contains more than one DNA sequence encoding this CDR3. V and J are TRBV7-8 and TRBJ1-5; D unclear. V was clipped by 5 bases and J by 4 bases, with 6 bases between them. The CDR3 contains 12 residues. Germline assignment: CDR1 SGHVS and CDR2 FQNEAQ. CDR3 sequence reads: CASSPTNQPQHF. CDR3 sequence (DNA): TGTGCCAGCAGCCCTACAAATCAGCCCCAGCATTTT. The whole variable domain, remainder taken from reference TRBV7-8 and TRBJ1-5, is GAGVSQSPRYKVAKRGQDVALRCDPISGHVSLFWYQQALGQGPEFLTYFQNEAQLDKSGLPSDRFFAERPEGSVSTLKIQRTQQEDSAVYLCASSPTNQPQHFGDGTRLSIL.

The chain joins TRBV6-5 to TRBJ1-1; D unclear. Germline V gives CDR1 MNHEY, CDR2 SVGAGI. The CDR3 runs 14 residues. V lost 5 bases, J lost 0 bases, and 10 bases lay in between. The CDR3 here is CASSNSRMNTEAFF. The CDR3 bases are TGTGCCAGCAGTAACAGCAGAATGAACACTGAAGCTTTCTTT.

This chain connects TRBV29-1 to TRBJ1-3, with D possibly being TRBD1 (6 bases). CDR1 is SQVTM, CDR2 ANQGSEA, per germline. V shed 0 bases and J shed 0 bases, with 12 bases lying between them. This CDR3 contains 16 residues. The CDR3 DNA reads as TGCAGCGTTGAAGAGGGGTGGGGGCTCTCTGGAAACACCATATATTTT. Its translation is CSVEEGWGLSGNTIYF.

This clone appeared a single time. The chain combines TRBV15 with TRBJ1-4, with 8 bases that match TRBD1. The CDR3 length is 18 residues. Germline V lookup: CDR1 LNHNV, CDR2 YYDKDF (reference sequence). The trim removed 5 bases at V and 2 bases at J, leaving 13 bases unmatched. CDR3 DNA: TGTGCCACCAGCCCCACCCCAGGGGGCGGAACGACTAATGAAAAACTGTTTTTT. Amino acid sequence: CATSPTPGGGTTNEKLFF.

The V and J genes are TRBV6-6 and TRBJ2-5; TRBD1 is a possible D gene (6 bases). V was trimmed by 7 bases and J by 0 bases, leaving 12 bases between them. This CDR3 comprises 14 residues. The germline gives CDR1 MNHNY, CDR2 SVGAGI (reference sequence). The CDR3 nucleotides are TGTGCCAGCATGCTCGGACAGCACCAAGAGACCCAGTACTTC. Its protein is CASMLGQHQETQYF.

The chain couples TRBV15 to TRBJ1-2; 9 nucleotides line up with TRBD1. Germline V gives CDR1 LNHNV, CDR2 YYDKDF (reference sequence). The CDR3 is made up of 15 amino acids. J lost 5 bases, V lost 2 bases, and 6 bases had no gene match. The CDR3 region is CATSRLRDRVYGYTF. CDR3 bases: TGTGCCACCAGCAGACTCCGGGACAGGGTATATGGCTACACCTTC.

This clone was seen a handful of times. This chain links TRBV28 with TRBJ1-2; D gene ambiguous. The CDR3 is 11 amino acids. The V and J ends lost 7 bases and 11 bases respectively, with 14 bases between them. Germline V CDR1 and CDR2: MDHEN, SYDVKM. CDR3 sequence reads: CASISNTNYTF. CDR3 nucleotides: TGTGCCAGCATCTCCAATACGAATTACACCTTC.

The rearrangement uses TRBV6-6 and TRBJ2-1; 8 nucleotides line up with TRBD2. The ends lost 4 bases at V and 4 bases at J; junction bases unmatched: 6. The CDR3 has 15 residues. The V gene's germline CDR1 is MNHNY and CDR2 SVGAGI (reference sequence). This chain's CDR3 is CASSSSGGAYNEQFF. CDR3 DNA: TGTGCCAGCAGTTCCTCGGGAGGGGCGTACAATGAGCAGTTCTTC.

The rearrangement uses TRBV5-1 and TRBJ2-1; either TRBD1 or TRBD2 may fit D (5 bases each). The length of the CDR3 is 14 residues. V lost 0 bases, J lost 8 bases, and 12 bases lay in between. Germline lookup yields CDR1 SGHRS and CDR2 YFSETQ. The CDR3 is CASSLARGSDEQFF. The CDR3 coding sequence is TGCGCCAGCAGCTTGGCCCGGGGCTCGGATGAGCAGTTCTTC.

V gene TRBV14 combines with J gene TRBJ2-7; 10 nucleotides agree with TRBD2. Germline lookup yields CDR1 SGHDN and CDR2 FVKESK. After removal of 0 bases from V and 5 bases from J, the junction contained 7 bases not matched to a gene. This CDR3 contains 16 residues. The CDR3 coding sequence is TGTGCCAGCAGCCAAGATTTTGGTCTAGCGGGAGACGAGCAGTACTTC. Protein sequence: CASSQDFGLAGDEQYF.

This chain connects TRBV27 to TRBJ2-5; TRBD2 is a possible D gene (6 bases). Trimming took 5 bases from V and 2 from J, leaving 15 bases between them. Germline loops: CDR1 MNHEY, CDR2 SMNVEV (reference sequence). This CDR3 is 15 amino acids long. CDR3 coding DNA: TGTGCCAGCAGTCCACCTGGGGCGGGGCAAGAGACCCAGTACTTC. Encoded protein: CASSPPGAGQETQYF.

The chain couples TRBV11-3 to TRBJ2-3; 9 bases match TRBD2. This CDR3 contains 14 residues. Germline CDR1 and CDR2: SGHNT and YENEEA. Losses at the gene ends were 1 base for V and 4 bases for J; bases not matched to a gene: 0. The CDR3 protein is CASSLGTSADTQYF. The CDR3 bases are TGTGCCAGCAGCTTAGGGACTAGCGCAGATACGCAGTATTTT.

A remark on this clone: One junction end disagrees with the germline gene, perhaps due to a read error. The chain recombines TRBV19 with TRBJ1-5; D is unresolved. This CDR3 region has 14 residues. CDR1 and CDR2 (germline): LNHDA, SQIVND (reference sequence). The CDR3 DNA reads TGTGCCACTAAACCAGAATTCGGGGATCAGTCCCAGCATTTT. Encoded protein: CATKPEFGDQSQHF. Filled out from reference TRBV19 and TRBJ1-5, the complete variable domain reads DGGITQSPKYLFRKEGQNVTLSCEQNLNHDAMYWYRQDPGQGLRLIYYSQIVNDFQKGDIAEGYSVSREKKESFPLTVTSAQKNPTAFYLCATKPEFGDQSQHFGDGTRLSIL.

This chain joins TRBV14 and TRBJ2-1; D uncertain. Trimming removed 4 bases at V and 7 bases at J, with 11 bases between. CDR1 SGHDN and CDR2 FVKESK come from the germline V gene. The CDR3 totals 13 residues. The CDR3 nucleotides read TGTGCCAGCAGCCTACGACTGGAGAATGAGCAGTTCTTC. It codes for CASSLRLENEQFF. The whole variable domain, remainder taken from reference TRBV14 and TRBJ2-1, is EAGVTQFPSHSVIEKGQTVTLRCDPISGHDNLYWYRRVMGKEIKFLLHFVKESKQDESGMPNNRFLAERTGGTYSTLKVQPAELEDSGVYFCASSLRLENEQFFGPGTRLTVL.

The V call is TRBV14, the J call TRBJ2-1; 12 bases map to TRBD2. The CDR3 totals 16 residues. After removal of 3 bases from V and 2 bases from J, the junction contained 2 bases not matched to a gene. Germline CDR1 SGHDN, CDR2 FVKESK. The CDR3 coding sequence is TGTGCCAGCAGCCAGTGGACTAGCGGGACCTACAATGAGCAGTTCTTC. Protein product: CASSQWTSGTYNEQFF.

The chain is built from TRBV27 and TRBJ2-7; 8 bases fit TRBD1. Germline-derived CDR1 and CDR2 are MNHEY and SMNVEV (reference sequence). The CDR3 is 14 residues long. The V gene end was trimmed by 4 bases and the J gene end by 6 bases; junction bases not matched to a gene: 8. This chain's CDR3 is CASSWNRGTGEQYF. DNA of the CDR3: TGTGCCAGCAGTTGGAACAGGGGGACGGGCGAGCAGTACTTC.

The chain links TRBV15 to TRBJ2-2, with unresolved D. CDR1 is LNHNV, CDR2 YYDKDF, per germline (reference sequence). The V gene lost 0 bases and the J gene lost 5 bases, with 10 bases spanning the gap. The CDR3 consists of 15 residues. In DNA, the CDR3 is TGTGCCACCAGCAGAGATCTGGGCAGGACCGGGGAGCTGTTTTTT. Protein product: CATSRDLGRTGELFF. The variable domain in full, completed from reference TRBV15 and TRBJ2-2, reads DAMVIQNPRYQVTQFGKPVTLSCSQTLNHNVMYWYQQKSSQAPKLLFHYYDKDFNNEADTPDNFQSRRPNTSFCFLDIRSPGLGDTAMYLCATSRDLGRTGELFFGEGSRLTVL.